One and the same sample provided the 12 T cell receptor beta chains below, sequenced in a study of shared clonotypes between healthy human individuals. Only CD45RO-negative cells positively selected for CCR7 counted as naive CD8 cells, so terminally differentiated effector memory CD45RA+ cells were excluded. Repertoires were generated with immunoSEQ multiplex PCR, while TCRdb's copy carries only in-frame clones and drops some. This table has a few hundred thousand clones, around 95% appearing once. What was sequenced was naive CD8+ T cells sorted from blood. Every receptor here comes from a woman younger than 45 in good health.

The gene calls are TRBV27 and TRBJ1-2; 7 bases line up with TRBD1. Germline V lookup: CDR1 MNHEY, CDR2 SMNVEV (reference sequence). Trimming at V came to 4 bases and at J to 12 bases, leaving 17 bases not matched to a gene. CDR3 length equals 15 residues. As DNA, the CDR3 is TGTGCCAGCAGTTCACGTCGGGACAGACGTCAAAATGACACCTTC. Translated: CASSSRRDRRQNDTF.

The chain combines TRBV7-9 with TRBJ1-2; D not certain. CDR1 is SEHNR and CDR2 is FQNEAQ in the germline V gene (reference sequence). Deletions cut 1 base from V and 2 bases from J, with 14 bases between. This CDR3 contains 16 residues. CDR3: CASSLDSRDQNYGYTF. In nucleotides, the CDR3 is TGTGCCAGCAGCTTAGATTCGCGGGATCAGAACTATGGCTACACCTTC.

This chain links TRBV4-1 with TRBJ2-7, with 10 bases fitting TRBD1. The J segment lost 5 bases and the V segment lost 6 bases, leaving 10 bases of the junction unmatched. The CDR3 extends over 15 amino acids. CDR1 and CDR2 (germline): MGHRA, YSYEKL. CDR3 residues: CASRPAGTGAHEQYF. The CDR3 DNA reads as TGCGCCAGCAGACCTGCCGGGACAGGGGCCCACGAGCAGTACTTC.

This chain links TRBV2 with TRBJ1-4; TRBD1 might be the D (6 bases). Germline V lookup: CDR1 SNHLY, CDR2 FYNNEI. Trimming cost V 4 bases and J 0 bases, with 15 bases left between them. The CDR3 extends over 17 amino acids. The CDR3 reads CASSAKYRTATNEKLFF. DNA of the CDR3: TGTGCCAGCAGTGCCAAATACAGGACAGCAACTAATGAAAAACTGTTTTTT.

The J gene is TRBJ2-3, the V gene TRBV6-1, with 8 bases fitting TRBD2. The CDR3 consists of 17 residues. CDR1 MNHNS and CDR2 SASEGT come from the germline V gene. The J segment lost 0 bases and the V segment lost 0 bases, leaving 5 bases of the junction unmatched. The CDR3 DNA sequence: TGTGCCAGCAGTGAAGCGCGCGGGAGGAAAAGCACAGATACGCAGTATTTT. This translates into CASSEARGRKSTDTQYF.

The chain is built from TRBV27 and TRBJ2-7; 10 bases map to TRBD2. Trimming took 6 bases from V and 4 from J; bases not matched to a gene: 6. This CDR3 has 14 amino acids. Germline CDR1 reads MNHEY; CDR2 reads SMNVEV (reference sequence). The CDR3 DNA is TGTGCCAGCAGCGCGACTAGCGGGTTATACGAGCAGTACTTC. Residues: CASSATSGLYEQYF.

This clone showed up just a few times. The J gene is TRBJ1-1, the V gene TRBV10-3, with TRBD1 as a possible D gene (5 bases). Deletions cut 3 bases from V and 3 bases from J, with 11 bases between. Germline V gives CDR1 ENHRY, CDR2 SYGVKD. The CDR3 has 14 residues. CDR3 DNA: TGTGCCATCAGTGATGGGAGGGGTTACACTGAAGCTTTCTTT. This codes for CAISDGRGYTEAFF.

J is TRBJ1-1 and V is TRBV28; 7 nucleotides agree with TRBD1. The V and J ends lost 4 bases and 8 bases, in that order; junction bases with no gene match: 16. The CDR3 runs 16 residues. Per germline, CDR1 MDHEN and CDR2 SYDVKM. CDR3 residues: CASSSPGQTTMGEAFF. Written as DNA, the CDR3 is TGTGCCAGCAGTTCCCCGGGACAGACCACAATGGGCGAAGCTTTCTTT.

V and J are TRBV7-9 and TRBJ2-1; possible D gene TRBD2, 6 bases. This CDR3 has 16 amino acids. The V gene's germline CDR1 is SEHNR and CDR2 FQNEAQ (reference sequence). Trimming cost V 5 bases and J 6 bases, with 20 bases left between them. The CDR3 loop reads CASSPSYGSSGNEQFF. For the CDR3, the DNA is TGTGCCAGCAGCCCCTCATACGGGAGCTCAGGCAATGAGCAGTTCTTC.

V and J are TRBV6-5 and TRBJ2-7; a weak D match, TRBD2 (5 bases). Germline lookup yields CDR1 MNHEY and CDR2 SVGAGI. The CDR3 loop spans 14 amino acids. Trimming took 4 bases from V and 5 from J, leaving 15 bases between them. The CDR3 coding sequence is TGTGCCAGCAGTTTGAACGAAGGGAGTGACGAGCAGTACTTC. Translated: CASSLNEGSDEQYF.

This chain connects TRBV5-8 to TRBJ2-7; D assignment may be TRBD1 or TRBD2 (6 bases each). Germline V lookup: CDR1 SGHTS, CDR2 YDEGEE. The CDR3 has 15 residues. V was trimmed by 1 base and J by 4 bases, leaving 15 bases between them. CDR3 sequence reads: CASSLSPGAAYEQYF. The CDR3 DNA follows: TGTGCCAGCAGCTTGTCCCCGGGGGCAGCGTACGAGCAGTACTTC.

V gene TRBV28 combines with J gene TRBJ2-3, with TRBD2 matching 7 bases. V gave up 8 bases and J gave up 0 bases; unmatched junction bases: 8. This CDR3 comprises 15 residues. Germline loops: CDR1 MDHEN, CDR2 SYDVKM. As DNA, the CDR3 is TGTGCCAGCCCTCCAGGACTAGTAAGCACAGATACGCAGTATTTT. It is translated as CASPPGLVSTDTQYF.